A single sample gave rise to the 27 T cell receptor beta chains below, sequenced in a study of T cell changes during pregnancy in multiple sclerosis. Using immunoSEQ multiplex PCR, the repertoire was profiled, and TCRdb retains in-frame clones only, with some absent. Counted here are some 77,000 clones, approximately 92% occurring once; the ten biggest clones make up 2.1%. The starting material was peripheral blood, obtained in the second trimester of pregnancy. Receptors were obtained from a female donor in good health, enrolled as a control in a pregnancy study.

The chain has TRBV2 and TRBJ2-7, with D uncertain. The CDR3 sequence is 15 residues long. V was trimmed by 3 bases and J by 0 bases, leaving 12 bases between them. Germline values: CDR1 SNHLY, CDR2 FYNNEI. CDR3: CASSERRYASYEQYF. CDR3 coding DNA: TGTGCCAGCAGTGAGAGGCGGTATGCCTCCTACGAGCAGTACTTC.

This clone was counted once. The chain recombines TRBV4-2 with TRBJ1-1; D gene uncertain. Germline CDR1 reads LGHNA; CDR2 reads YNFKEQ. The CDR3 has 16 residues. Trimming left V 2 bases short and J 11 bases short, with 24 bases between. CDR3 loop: CASSQSSGDITSGAFF. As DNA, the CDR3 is TGTGCCAGCAGCCAATCCTCCGGAGATATCACAAGCGGGGCTTTCTTT.

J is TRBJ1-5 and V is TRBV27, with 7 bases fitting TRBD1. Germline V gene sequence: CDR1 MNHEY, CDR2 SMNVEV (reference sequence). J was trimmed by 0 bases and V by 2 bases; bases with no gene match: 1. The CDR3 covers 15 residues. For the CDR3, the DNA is TGTGCCAGCAGTTTAACAGGGGCTAGCAATCAGCCCCAGCATTTT. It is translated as CASSLTGASNQPQHF.

DNA for the CDR3: TGCGCCAGCAGCCAAGATGTTGACAGGGATGGAGATACGCAGTATTTT. Its protein is CASSQDVDRDGDTQYF. This chain links TRBV4-1 with TRBJ2-3; 7 bases align to TRBD1. With 0 bases clipped from V and 5 bases from J, the junction kept 8 bases outside the gene matches. The CDR3 totals 16 residues. The germline V gene has CDR1 MGHRA and CDR2 YSYEKL.

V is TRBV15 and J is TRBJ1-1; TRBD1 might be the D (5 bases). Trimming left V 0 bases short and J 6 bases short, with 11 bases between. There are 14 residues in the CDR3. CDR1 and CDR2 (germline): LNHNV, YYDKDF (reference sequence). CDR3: CATSRDRVLPEAFF. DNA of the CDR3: TGTGCCACCAGCAGAGACAGGGTACTCCCTGAAGCTTTCTTT.

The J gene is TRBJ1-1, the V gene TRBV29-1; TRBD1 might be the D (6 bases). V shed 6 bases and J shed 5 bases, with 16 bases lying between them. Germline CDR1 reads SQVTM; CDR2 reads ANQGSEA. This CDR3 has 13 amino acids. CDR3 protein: CSVVRGSGTEAFF. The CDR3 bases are TGCAGCGTAGTCAGGGGTTCGGGGACTGAAGCTTTCTTT.

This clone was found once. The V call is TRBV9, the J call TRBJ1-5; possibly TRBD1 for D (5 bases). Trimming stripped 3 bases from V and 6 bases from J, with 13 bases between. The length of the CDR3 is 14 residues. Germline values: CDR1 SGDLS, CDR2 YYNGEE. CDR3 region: CASSDSGGFQPQHF. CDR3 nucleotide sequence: TGTGCCAGCAGCGACTCTGGGGGGTTTCAGCCCCAGCATTTT.

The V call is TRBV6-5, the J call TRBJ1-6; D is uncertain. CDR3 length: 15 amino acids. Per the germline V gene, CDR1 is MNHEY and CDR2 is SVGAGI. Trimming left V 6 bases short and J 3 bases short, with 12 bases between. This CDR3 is CASSDSGRYNSPLHF. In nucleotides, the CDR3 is TGTGCCAGCAGCGATTCCGGTCGCTATAATTCACCCCTCCACTTT.

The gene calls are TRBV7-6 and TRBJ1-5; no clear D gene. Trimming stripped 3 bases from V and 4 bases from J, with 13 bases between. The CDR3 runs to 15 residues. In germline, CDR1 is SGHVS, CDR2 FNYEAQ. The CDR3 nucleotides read TGTGCCAGCAGCTTGCGGGGAGGCGGAAATCAGCCCCAGCATTTT. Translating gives CASSLRGGGNQPQHF.

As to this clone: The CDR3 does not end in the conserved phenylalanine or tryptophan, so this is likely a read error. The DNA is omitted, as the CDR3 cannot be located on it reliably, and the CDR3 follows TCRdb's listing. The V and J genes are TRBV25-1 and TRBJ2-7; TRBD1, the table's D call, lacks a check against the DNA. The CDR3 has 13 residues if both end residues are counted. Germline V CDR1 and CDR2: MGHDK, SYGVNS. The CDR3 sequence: CASSESGERGLKI.

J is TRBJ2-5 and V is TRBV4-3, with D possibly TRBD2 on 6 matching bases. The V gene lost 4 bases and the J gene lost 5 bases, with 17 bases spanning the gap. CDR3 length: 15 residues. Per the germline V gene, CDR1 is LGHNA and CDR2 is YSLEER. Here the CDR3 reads CASSPRGGVMETQYF. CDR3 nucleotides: TGCGCCAGCAGCCCTCGGGGCGGGGTAATGGAGACCCAGTACTTC.

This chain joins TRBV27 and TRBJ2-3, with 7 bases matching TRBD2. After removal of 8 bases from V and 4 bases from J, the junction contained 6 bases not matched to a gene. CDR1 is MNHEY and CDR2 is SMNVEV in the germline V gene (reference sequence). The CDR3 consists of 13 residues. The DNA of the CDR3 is TGTGCCAGCCGAGCGGGGAACCCAGATACGCAGTATTTT. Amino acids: CASRAGNPDTQYF.

The CDR3 nucleotides are TGTGCCAGCAGCCAAGCGGGGGTCAAAGGCTACACCTTC. It is translated as CASSQAGVKGYTF. The chain joins TRBV14 to TRBJ1-2; D possibly corresponds to TRBD1 (5 bases). The germline V and J ends were trimmed by 1 base and 8 bases, with 11 bases remaining between them. In germline, CDR1 is SGHDN, CDR2 FVKESK. The CDR3 sequence is 13 residues long.

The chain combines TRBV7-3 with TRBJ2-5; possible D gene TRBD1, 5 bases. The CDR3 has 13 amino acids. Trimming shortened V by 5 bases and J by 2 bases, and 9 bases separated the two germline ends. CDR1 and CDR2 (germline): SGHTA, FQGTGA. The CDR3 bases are TGTGCCAGCAGCCGGACAACTCAAGAGACCCAGTACTTC. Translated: CASSRTTQETQYF.

CDR3 sequence: CASRYTGGNTIYF. For the CDR3, the DNA is TGTGCCAGCAGGTACACAGGGGGCAACACCATATATTTT. The chain carries TRBV6-5 and TRBJ1-3; 9 nucleotides align to TRBD1. The CDR3 contains 13 residues. Germline trimming cut 6 bases from V and 7 bases from J; bases unmatched to any gene: 4. The germline gives CDR1 MNHEY, CDR2 SVGAGI.

The CDR3 nucleotides are TGTGCCATCAGAACCGGGGTATCCTACGAGCAGTACTTC. This gives the protein CAIRTGVSYEQYF. The V and J genes are TRBV10-3 and TRBJ2-7; perhaps TRBD2 as D (5 bases). V was trimmed by 6 bases and J by 1 base, leaving 10 bases between them. The CDR3 has 13 residues. Germline V gene data show CDR1 as ENHRY and CDR2 as SYGVKD.

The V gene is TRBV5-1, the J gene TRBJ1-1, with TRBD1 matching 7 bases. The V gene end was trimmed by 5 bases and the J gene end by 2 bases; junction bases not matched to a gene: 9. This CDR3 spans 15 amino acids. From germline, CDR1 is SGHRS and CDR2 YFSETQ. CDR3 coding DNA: TGCGCCAGCAGGAAGGAGGACAGGCAAAACACTGAAGCTTTCTTT. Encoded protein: CASRKEDRQNTEAFF.

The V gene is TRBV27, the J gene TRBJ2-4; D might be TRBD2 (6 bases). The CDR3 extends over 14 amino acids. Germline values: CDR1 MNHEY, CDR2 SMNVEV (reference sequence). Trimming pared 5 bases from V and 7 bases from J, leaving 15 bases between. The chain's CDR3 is CASSRDSARNIQYF. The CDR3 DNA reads TGTGCCAGCAGTCGGGACTCAGCAAGGAACATTCAGTACTTC.

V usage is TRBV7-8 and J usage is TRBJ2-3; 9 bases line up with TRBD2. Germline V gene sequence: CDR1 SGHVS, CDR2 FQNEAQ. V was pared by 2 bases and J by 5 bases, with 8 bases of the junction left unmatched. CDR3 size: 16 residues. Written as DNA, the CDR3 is TGTGCCAGCAGCTTACTAGGCGGGGGGGCCGGAGATACGCAGTATTTT. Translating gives CASSLLGGGAGDTQYF.

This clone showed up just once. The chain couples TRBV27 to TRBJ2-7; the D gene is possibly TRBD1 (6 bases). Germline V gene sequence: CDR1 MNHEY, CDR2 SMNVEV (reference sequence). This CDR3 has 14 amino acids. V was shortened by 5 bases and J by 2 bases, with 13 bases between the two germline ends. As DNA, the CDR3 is TGTGCCAGCAGTAAGGGGGTTGCCCCCTACGAGCAGTACTTC. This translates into CASSKGVAPYEQYF.

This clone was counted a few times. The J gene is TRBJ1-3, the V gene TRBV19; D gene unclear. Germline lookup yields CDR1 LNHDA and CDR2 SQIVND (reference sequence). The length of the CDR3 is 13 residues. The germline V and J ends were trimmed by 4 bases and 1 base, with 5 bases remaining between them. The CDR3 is CASSRSSGNTIYF. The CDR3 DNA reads TGTGCCAGTAGTAGGAGTTCTGGAAACACCATATATTTT.

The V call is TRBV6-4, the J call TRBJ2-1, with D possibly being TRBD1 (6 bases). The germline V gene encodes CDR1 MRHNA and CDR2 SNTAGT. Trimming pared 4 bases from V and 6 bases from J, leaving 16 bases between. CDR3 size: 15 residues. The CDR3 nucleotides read TGTGCCAGCAGTGTAGAGTGGGGGCCCATCAATGAGCAGTTCTTC. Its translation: CASSVEWGPINEQFF.

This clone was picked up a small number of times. The CDR3 is CASSALVETGNTEAFF. The CDR3 DNA reads TGTGCCAGCAGTGCACTCGTGGAGACGGGGAACACTGAAGCTTTCTTT. This chain links TRBV6-1 with TRBJ1-1; D gene ambiguous. The V end was cut by 4 bases, the J end by 1 base, with 16 bases between. The germline V gene encodes CDR1 MNHNS and CDR2 SASEGT. This CDR3 spans 16 amino acids.

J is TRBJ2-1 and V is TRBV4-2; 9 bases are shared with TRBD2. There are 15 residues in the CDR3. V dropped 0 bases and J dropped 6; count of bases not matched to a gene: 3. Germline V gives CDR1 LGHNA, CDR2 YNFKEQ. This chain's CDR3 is CASSQDGREGNEQFF. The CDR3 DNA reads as TGTGCCAGCAGCCAAGACGGGCGGGAGGGCAATGAGCAGTTCTTC.

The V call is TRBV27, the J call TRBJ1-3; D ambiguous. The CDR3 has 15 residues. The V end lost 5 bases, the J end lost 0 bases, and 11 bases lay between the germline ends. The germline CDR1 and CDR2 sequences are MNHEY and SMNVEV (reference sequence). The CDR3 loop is CASSARSSSGNTIYF. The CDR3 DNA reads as TGTGCCAGCAGTGCCCGCTCGAGCTCTGGAAACACCATATATTTT.

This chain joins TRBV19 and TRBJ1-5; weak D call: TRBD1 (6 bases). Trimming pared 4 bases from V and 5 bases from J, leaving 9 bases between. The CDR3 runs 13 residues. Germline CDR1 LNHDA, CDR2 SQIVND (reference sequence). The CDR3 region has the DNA TGTGCCAGTAGTAGCAGGGGCGATCAGCCCCAGCATTTT. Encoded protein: CASSSRGDQPQHF. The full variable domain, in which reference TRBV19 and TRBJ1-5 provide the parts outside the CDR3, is DGGITQSPKYLFRKEGQNVTLSCEQNLNHDAMYWYRQDPGQGLRLIYYSQIVNDFQKGDIAEGYSVSREKKESFPLTVTSAQKNPTAFYLCASSSRGDQPQHFGDGTRLSIL.

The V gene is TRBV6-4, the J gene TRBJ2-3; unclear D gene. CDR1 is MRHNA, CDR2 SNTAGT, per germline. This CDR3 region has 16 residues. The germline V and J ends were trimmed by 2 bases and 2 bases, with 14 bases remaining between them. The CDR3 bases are TGTGCCAGCAGTGACGGCGGCAGTTCGAACACAGATACGCAGTATTTT. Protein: CASSDGGSSNTDTQYF.